Listed here are 10 T cell receptor beta chains from one sample, sequenced in a study of radiation and T cells in renal cell carcinoma. Profiled with immunoSEQ multiplex PCR; TCRdb holds only in-frame clones, not every one. The data hold 150,000 or so clones, with about 88% observed a single time. Regarding time point: baseline pretreatment blood. Specified treatment: 15 Gy SBRT to primary tumor, nephrectomy 4 weeks later. This material consisted of blood, taken from a patient whose treatment included radiotherapy and nephrectomy. The receptors stem from a woman in her 70s with renal cell carcinoma.

This chain links TRBV7-6 with TRBJ2-2; 10 nucleotides agree with TRBD2. V shed 5 bases, J shed 6 bases, and the junction held 9 bases outside the gene matches. The CDR3 length is 16 residues. Germline loops: CDR1 SGHVS, CDR2 FNYEAQ. Here the CDR3 DNA reads TGTGCCAGCAGCCGAGGACTAGCGGCGACCCCCGGGGAGCTGTTTTTT. Translating gives CASSRGLAATPGELFF. The complete variable domain, with remaining parts taken from reference TRBV7-6 and TRBJ2-2, reads GAGVSQSPRYKVTKRGQDVALRCDPISGHVSLYWYRQALGQGPEFLTYFNYEAQQDKSGLPNDRFSAERPEGSISTLTIQRTEQRDSAMYRCASSRGLAATPGELFFGEGSRLTVL.

The chain employs TRBV15 and TRBJ2-3, with D possibly matching TRBD1 (6 bases). Germline V CDR1 and CDR2: LNHNV, YYDKDF (reference sequence). The CDR3 length is 14 residues. The V end lost 4 bases, the J end lost 3 bases, and 11 bases lay between the germline ends. The CDR3 is CATSKWGLTDTQYF. CDR3 sequence (DNA): TGTGCCACCAGCAAATGGGGGCTGACAGATACGCAGTATTTT.

The chain is built from TRBV29-1 and TRBJ1-5; TRBD1 matches 8 bases. Trimming removed 5 bases from V and 4 bases from J; junction bases left unmatched: 7. Germline-derived CDR1 and CDR2 are SQVTM and ANQGSEA. The CDR3 covers 14 residues. The CDR3: CSVTTGVANQPQHF. The CDR3 DNA reads as TGCAGCGTTACGACAGGGGTTGCGAATCAGCCCCAGCATTTT.

The V and J genes are TRBV10-3 and TRBJ2-7; TRBD1 matches 8 bases. V was clipped by 7 bases and J by 4 bases; unmatched bases: 9. The CDR3 has 14 residues. Per the germline V gene, CDR1 is ENHRY and CDR2 is SYGVKD. Here the CDR3 reads CAIIEGTGRYEQYF. DNA for the CDR3: TGTGCCATCATTGAAGGGACAGGAAGGTACGAGCAGTACTTC.

This clone appeared a single time. This chain joins TRBV7-2 and TRBJ2-7, with 7 bases identical to TRBD2. There are 14 residues in the CDR3. With 1 base clipped from V and 3 bases from J, the junction kept 3 bases outside the gene matches. From germline, CDR1 is SGHTA and CDR2 FQGNSA. The CDR3 coding sequence is TGTGCCAGCAGCTTAGAAAGCGGGGACTACGAGCAGTACTTC. It encodes CASSLESGDYEQYF.

The chain uses TRBV11-2 and TRBJ2-3; no clear D gene. The germline CDR1 and CDR2 sequences are SGHAT and FQNNGV. V dropped 8 bases and J dropped 0 bases, with 18 bases sitting between them. The CDR3 sequence is 16 residues long. For the CDR3, the DNA is TGTGCCAGCGTCAACGTCAACTTCCCTAGCACAGATACGCAGTATTTT. Protein sequence: CASVNVNFPSTDTQYF.

J is TRBJ1-2 and V is TRBV5-1, with D possibly matching TRBD1 (5 bases). Trimming cost V 4 bases and J 2 bases, with 15 bases left between them. The CDR3 contains 15 residues. Germline CDR1 is SGHRS and CDR2 is YFSETQ. The CDR3 sequence is CASSPSAGPNYGYTF. The CDR3 bases are TGCGCCAGCAGCCCGTCGGCAGGGCCCAACTATGGCTACACCTTC.

V usage is TRBV6-5 and J usage is TRBJ1-5, with 8 bases identical to TRBD1. Germline loops: CDR1 MNHEY, CDR2 SVGAGI. After removal of 7 bases from V and 0 bases from J, the junction contained 5 bases not matched to a gene. CDR3 size: 15 residues. The CDR3 loop is CASKTGAYSNQPQHF. CDR3 sequence (DNA): TGTGCCAGCAAGACAGGGGCCTATAGCAATCAGCCCCAGCATTTT.

This chain uses TRBV6-1 with TRBJ1-5; D is perhaps TRBD1 (6 bases). Germline V gene sequence: CDR1 MNHNS, CDR2 SASEGT. V gave up 2 bases and J gave up 3 bases, with 11 bases separating them. CDR3 length: 15 residues. The CDR3 loop is CASSEQTGNNQPQHF. In nucleotides, the CDR3 is TGTGCCAGCAGTGAACAGACAGGCAACAATCAGCCCCAGCATTTT.

V gene TRBV6-1 combines with J gene TRBJ1-4; TRBD1 might be the D (5 bases). This CDR3 has 15 residues. Germline values: CDR1 MNHNS, CDR2 SASEGT. The ends were cut back, 2 bases at V and 16 bases at J, with 23 bases in the middle. Here the CDR3 reads CASSERGKRTPKTFF. CDR3 in DNA: TGTGCCAGCAGTGAAAGGGGTAAGAGAACCCCGAAGACGTTTTTT.